What follows are 8 T cell receptor beta chains derived from one specimen sequenced in a study of T-cell memory formation after mild COVID-19. A single record per CDR3 protein comes from TCRdb applying MiXCR to the 5' RACE reads. The data show about 360,000 distinct CDR3 sequences, 14% seen once. Sequencing was carried out using PBMCs or a T cell subset sorted from them (not recorded which). The receptors here all came from a man aged 18 to 30 who had mild COVID-19 (a few samples of this study predate the infection). Cell type and time point are not known.

V and J are TRBV4-3 and TRBJ1-6; D not certain. With 4 bases removed from V and 5 bases from J, the gap between germline ends came to 15 bases. The CDR3 has 16 amino acids. Germline V CDR1 and CDR2: LGHNA, YSLEER. In nucleotides, the CDR3 is TGCGCCAGCAGCCCGATGGGCCCCCCCGATAATTCACCCCTCCACTTT. Amino acids: CASSPMGPPDNSPLHF.

This clonotype has a count of ten or more. This chain links TRBV10-3 with TRBJ1-6; D may be TRBD1 (6 bases). The CDR3 runs to 16 residues. Trimming cost V 0 bases and J 6 bases, with 12 bases left between them. Germline loops: CDR1 ENHRY, CDR2 SYGVKD. The CDR3 DNA reads as TGTGCCATCAGTGAGTCGAGAGGGGGGAGTAATTCACCCCTCCACTTT. It codes for CAISESRGGSNSPLHF.

The genes are TRBV12-3 or TRBV12-4 and TRBJ1-2, with 10 bases matching TRBD1. J lost 8 bases, V lost 6 bases, and 6 bases had no gene match. There are 13 residues in the CDR3. CDR3 bases: TGTGCCAGCAGAAGACAGGGGGCGTGGGGCTACACCTTC. It specifies CASRRQGAWGYTF.

This clonotype was recorded a few times. The rearrangement links TRBV12-3 or TRBV12-4 to TRBJ1-5; D gene uncertain. Trimming cost V 2 bases and J 3 bases, with 8 bases left between them. The CDR3 totals 14 residues. CDR3 region: CASSLNSYNQPQHF. The CDR3 DNA reads TGTGCCAGCAGTTTAAACAGCTACAATCAGCCCCAGCATTTT.

V is TRBV9 and J is TRBJ2-3; 7 bases fit TRBD2. The CDR3 contains 16 residues. Germline V gene sequence: CDR1 SGDLS, CDR2 YYNGEE. The junction had 6 bases not matched to a gene; V was cut back by 0 bases and J by 2 bases. CDR3 residues: CASSVVGGGNTDTQYF. CDR3 DNA sequence: TGTGCCAGCAGCGTAGTTGGGGGGGGAAACACAGATACGCAGTATTTT.

The chain couples TRBV5-1 to TRBJ2-3; TRBD2 might be the D (7 bases). The CDR3 extends over 15 amino acids. CDR1 SGHRS and CDR2 YFSETQ come from the germline V gene. V lost 0 bases, J lost 6 bases, and 14 bases lay in between. For the CDR3, the DNA is TGCGCCAGCAGCTTGGTTGTCGGCGGGGGCGATACGCAGTATTTT. Translating gives CASSLVVGGGDTQYF.

This clonotype appeared a few times. The chain's CDR3 is CASSLGTSNTGELFF. The CDR3 nucleotides are TGCGCCAGCAGCTTAGGGACATCCAACACCGGGGAGCTGTTTTTT. The V and J genes are TRBV5-1 and TRBJ2-2, with D perhaps TRBD1 (6 bases). V gave up 2 bases and J gave up 2 bases, with 10 bases separating them. This CDR3 spans 15 amino acids. Germline lookup yields CDR1 SGHRS and CDR2 YFSETQ.

The genes are TRBV11-2 and TRBJ1-1; maybe TRBD1 (5 bases). There are 12 residues in the CDR3. Trimming took 1 base from V and 10 from J, leaving 10 bases between them. Germline V gene lookup returns CDR1 SGHAT and CDR2 FQNNGV. The CDR3 reads CASSLGGRRAFF. CDR3 bases: TGTGCCAGCAGCTTAGGGGGGAGGAGAGCTTTCTTT. Filled out from reference TRBV11-2 and TRBJ1-1, the complete variable domain reads EAGVAQSPRYKIIEKRQSVAFWCNPISGHATLYWYQQILGQGPKLLIQFQNNGVVDDSQLPKDRFSAERLKGVDSTLKIQPAKLEDSAVYLCASSLGGRRAFFGQGTRLTVV.